What follows are 6 T cell receptor beta chains derived from one specimen sequenced in a study of blood T cells in healthy people across ages. For the second PCR, which ran for 7 to 11 cycles, a sample-barcoded 5' primer and a J-beta primer mix were used. One entry per CDR3 protein, called by TCRdb with MiXCR from the 5' RACE reads. The data hold about 1.5 million distinct CDR3 sequences, with about 43% observed a single time. Source material: blood. These receptors all stem from a woman between 18 and 29 years old in good health.

The J gene is TRBJ2-1, the V gene TRBV27; D might be TRBD1 (6 bases). V was pared by 4 bases and J by 0 bases, with 13 bases between. The germline V gene encodes CDR1 MNHEY and CDR2 SMNVEV (reference sequence). The CDR3 loop spans 16 amino acids. CDR3 residues: CASSSLRGYSYNEQFF. CDR3 nucleotides: TGTGCCAGCAGTTCCCTTAGGGGGTACTCCTACAATGAGCAGTTCTTC.

The chain joins TRBV27 to TRBJ2-3, with 9 bases aligning to TRBD1. J gave up 4 bases and V 5 bases, and 10 bases lay outside the gene matches. This CDR3 is 16 amino acids long. The germline gives CDR1 MNHEY, CDR2 SMNVEV (reference sequence). The CDR3 region is CASSKQPGQGSDTQYF. The CDR3, as DNA: TGTGCCAGCAGTAAACAACCGGGACAGGGTTCAGATACGCAGTATTTT.

The chain recombines TRBV30 with TRBJ1-1; D is ambiguous. CDR1 GTSNPN and CDR2 SVGIG come from the germline V gene (reference sequence). The CDR3 spans 15 residues. V was trimmed by 4 bases and J by 3 bases, leaving 18 bases between them. The CDR3 bases are TGTGCCTGGATCAAAAACCCACTTGCTTACACTGAAGCTTTCTTT. Translation: CAWIKNPLAYTEAFF.

This clonotype has only a few counts. The V call is TRBV3-1, the J call TRBJ2-7; D may be TRBD1 or TRBD2 (5 bases each). CDR3 size: 14 residues. From germline, CDR1 is LGHDT and CDR2 YNNKEL (reference sequence). The V end was cut by 0 bases, the J end by 3 bases, with 9 bases between. CDR3 nucleotides: TGTGCCAGCAGCCAAGATGGGGGTGTCTACGAGCAGTACTTC. It yields the protein CASSQDGGVYEQYF.

The chain employs TRBV19 and TRBJ2-4; D unresolved. The last part of the DNA fits TRBJ2-5 better; the J call may be wrong. The CDR3 extends over 15 amino acids. Germline V CDR1 and CDR2: LNHDA, SQIVND (reference sequence). CDR3 in amino acids: CASSIGPADGETQYF. The CDR3 DNA reads TGTGCCAGTAGTATAGGTCCGGCCGACGGGGAGACCCAGTACTTC.

Comments on this clonotype: The CDR3 carries no conserved terminal phenylalanine or tryptophan, so it likely arises from a read error. The chain combines TRBV5-1 with TRBJ2-3, with 9 bases identical to TRBD1. The CDR3 length is 16 residues. V shed 4 bases, J shed 8 bases, and the junction held 14 bases outside the gene matches. In germline, CDR1 is SGHRS, CDR2 YFSETQ. CDR3: CASSTLAGTGSVTQYL. CDR3 DNA sequence: TGCGCCAGCAGCACCCTCGCCGGGACAGGGTCGGTTACGCAGTATTTA.